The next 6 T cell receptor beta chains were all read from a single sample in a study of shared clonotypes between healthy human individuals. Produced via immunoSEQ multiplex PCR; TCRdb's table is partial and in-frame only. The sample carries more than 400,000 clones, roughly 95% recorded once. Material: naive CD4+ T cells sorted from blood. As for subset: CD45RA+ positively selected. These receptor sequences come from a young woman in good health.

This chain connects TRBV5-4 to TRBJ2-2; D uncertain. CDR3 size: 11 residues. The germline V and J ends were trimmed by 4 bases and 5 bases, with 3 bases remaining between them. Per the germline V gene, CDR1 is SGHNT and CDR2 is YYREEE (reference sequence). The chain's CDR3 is CASSITGELFF. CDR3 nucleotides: TGTGCCAGCAGCATAACCGGGGAGCTGTTTTTT.

CDR3 coding DNA: TGTGCCAGCTCACCACTTTTGTCCCCGGGAGAGACCCAGTACTTC. Its translation is CASSPLLSPGETQYF. The chain couples TRBV18 to TRBJ2-5; D remains unclear. This CDR3 has 15 amino acids. Deletions cut 1 base from V and 4 bases from J, with 13 bases between. From germline, CDR1 is KGHSH and CDR2 LQKENI. Complete variable domain (other parts from reference TRBV18 and TRBJ2-5): NAGVMQNPRHLVRRRGQEARLRCSPMKGHSHVYWYRQLPEEGLKFMVYLQKENIIDESGMPKERFSAEFPKEGPSILRIQQVVRGDSAAYFCASSPLLSPGETQYFGPGTRLLVL.

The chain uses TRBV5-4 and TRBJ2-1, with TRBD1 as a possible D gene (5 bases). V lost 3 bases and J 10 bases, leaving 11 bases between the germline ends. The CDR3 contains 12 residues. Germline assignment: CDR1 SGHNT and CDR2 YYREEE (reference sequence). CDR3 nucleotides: TGTGCCAGCAGCTCACCAGCAGGGGAGCAGTTCTTC. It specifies CASSSPAGEQFF.

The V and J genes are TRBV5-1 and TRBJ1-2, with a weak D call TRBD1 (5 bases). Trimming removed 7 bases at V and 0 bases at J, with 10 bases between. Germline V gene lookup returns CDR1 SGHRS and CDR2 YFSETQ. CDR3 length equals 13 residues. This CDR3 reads CASRQGANYGYTF. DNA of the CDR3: TGCGCCAGCCGGCAGGGAGCTAACTATGGCTACACCTTC.

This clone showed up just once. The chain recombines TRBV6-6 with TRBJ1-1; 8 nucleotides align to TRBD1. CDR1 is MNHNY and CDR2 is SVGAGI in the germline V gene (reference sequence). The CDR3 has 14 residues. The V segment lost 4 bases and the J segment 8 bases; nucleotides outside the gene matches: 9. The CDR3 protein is CASSSGQGNLEAFF. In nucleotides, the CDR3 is TGTGCCAGCAGTTCAGGACAGGGAAACTTAGAAGCTTTCTTT.

CDR3 coding DNA: TGTGCCAGTAGCCGCACTAGCGGGGGGAACACAGATACGCAGTATTTT. Protein sequence: CASSRTSGGNTDTQYF. The chain has TRBV19 and TRBJ2-3, with 12 bases lining up with TRBD2. The V gene end was trimmed by 6 bases and the J gene end by 2 bases; junction bases not matched to a gene: 6. CDR3 length: 16 residues. CDR1 is LNHDA and CDR2 is SQIVND in the germline V gene (reference sequence).